The following is a TCR beta chain sequence with its context. What this receptor recognizes is not known. The input lacks base qualities; no much larger clone sits a single base away. The data stem from a study of T cell responses to AZD1222 COVID-19 vaccine (dated by TCRdb to 2020 to 2023). General notes on the study: AZD1222 recipients whose second dose came at about 4 weeks and those whose second dose came at about 12 weeks were combined into one group, since spike-specific TCR depth and breadth did not differ between the two schedules. TCR sequencing was performed for about 250 trial participants, of whom about 200 were given two doses of AZD1222 and around 26 were given two doses of MenACWY control vaccine. Trial participants were enrolled by age into subgroups of 18-55, 56-69 and 70-plus years, and around 140, 26 and 57 TCR-sequenced participants, respectively, were included in these subgroups.

General conclusions and limits of the study: After two AZD1222 doses, spike-specific TCR breadth and depth were significantly higher than at day 0 and than in MenACWY recipients. The whole spike protein was spanned by vaccine-associated CD4 TCRs, and dominant responses were seen in regions 160-218 and 743-854. Participants were mostly white British and included more females than males, and it was suggested by the authors that clonal diversity may have been underestimated. The 56-69-year group was small, and its depth increase did not reach significance, likely because of low power. Reportedly, close to half of the unique spike-specific TCRs recognized epitopes lying outside the regions that are mutated in the B.1.351 and B.1.1.7 variants. No day 14 peak-response samples were available, so repertoires were characterized only after the peak T cell response. Only five or six AZD1222 recipients were SARS-CoV-2 seropositive at baseline, limiting conclusions about previously exposed vaccinees.

The CDR3 regions of human TCRbeta chains were analyzed by immunosequencing. Turning to the authors' computational methods: Repertoire TCRs were matched against a reference library of SARS-CoV-2-specific TCRs generated with the MIRA antigen-specificity platform. Breadth meant the fraction of unique TCRs that were SARS-CoV-2-associated, whereas depth meant the fraction of total T cells that were SARS-CoV-2-associated. Using the MIRA data, each spike-specific TCR was mapped to the spike region that the TCR reacts to and placed in a CD4 or CD8 class. Log10-transformed breadth and depth values were compared by one-way ANOVA with Sidak's multiple comparisons tests. Sourced from immuneACCESS, this table was stored by TCRdb with only in-frame sequences that have V and J called. A share of the clones is absent; for the studies checked, an unresolved V gene accounts for under half, and the remainder has no known explanation. V and J calls plus clone size are reproduced from that table; the DNA served to infer D and trimming. This sample is represented by 150,000 to 200,000 clones; 90% of them were singletons. Under 6.5% of the sample is held by the ten biggest clonotypes.

CDR1 is given as MNHEY and CDR2 as SMNVEV, both from the germline V gene (reference sequence). From cysteine to phenylalanine, the CDR3 is 11 amino acids long. Left in the record is the CDR3 DNA by itself, 33 bases read in frame from the first base. V loses 7 bases at its end and J loses 12 bases; junction bases beyond the gene matches: 8. This specimen's time point label, interpreted: baseline before first vaccination. Vaccinee samples came from UK trials COV001 and COV002, including a single-blind randomized controlled phase 2/3 trial of AZD1222 (ChAdOx1 nCoV-19) in healthy adults. For TCRbeta chain sequencing, PBMC samples were collected from trial participants at day 0 and at day 28 after the second dose.

This clonotype was sampled from an adult in good health. The source was peripheral blood, collected on day 0 of AZD1222 vaccination. The V gene is TRBV27 and the J gene is TRBJ1-1; a stretch of 7 junction bases matches TRBD1. The CDR3 protein sequence reads: CASIATGLSFF. The nucleotide sequence reads TGTGCCAGCATCGCGACAGGGTTGTCTTTCTTT.